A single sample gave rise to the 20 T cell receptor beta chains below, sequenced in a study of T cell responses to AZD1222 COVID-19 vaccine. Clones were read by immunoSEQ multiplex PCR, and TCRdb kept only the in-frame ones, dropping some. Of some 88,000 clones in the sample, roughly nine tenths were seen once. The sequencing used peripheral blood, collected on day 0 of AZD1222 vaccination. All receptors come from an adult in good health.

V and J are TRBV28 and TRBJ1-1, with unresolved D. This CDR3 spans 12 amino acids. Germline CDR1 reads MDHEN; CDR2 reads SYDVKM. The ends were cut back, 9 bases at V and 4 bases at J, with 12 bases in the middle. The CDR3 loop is CASGYPGTEAFF. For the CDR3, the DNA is TGTGCCAGTGGCTATCCGGGCACTGAAGCTTTCTTT.

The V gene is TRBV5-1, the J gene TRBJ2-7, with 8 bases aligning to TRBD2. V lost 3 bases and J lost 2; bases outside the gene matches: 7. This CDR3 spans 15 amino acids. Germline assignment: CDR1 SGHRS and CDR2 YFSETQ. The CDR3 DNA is TGCGCCAGCAGCTCAACGACTAGCGTCCCCTACGAGCAGTACTTC. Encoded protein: CASSSTTSVPYEQYF.

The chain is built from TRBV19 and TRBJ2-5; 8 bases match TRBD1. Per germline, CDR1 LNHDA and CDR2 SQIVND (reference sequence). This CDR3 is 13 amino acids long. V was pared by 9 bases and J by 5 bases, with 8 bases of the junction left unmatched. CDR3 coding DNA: TGTGCCAGCGGGACAGGCTTGTCTGAGACCCAGTACTTC. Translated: CASGTGLSETQYF.

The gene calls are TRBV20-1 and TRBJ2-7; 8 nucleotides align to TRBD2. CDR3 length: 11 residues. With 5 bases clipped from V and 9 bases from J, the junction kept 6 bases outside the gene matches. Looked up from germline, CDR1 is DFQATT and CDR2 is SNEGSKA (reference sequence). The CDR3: CSAPRGGRQYF. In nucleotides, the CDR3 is TGCAGTGCTCCCCGGGGGGGGAGGCAGTACTTC.

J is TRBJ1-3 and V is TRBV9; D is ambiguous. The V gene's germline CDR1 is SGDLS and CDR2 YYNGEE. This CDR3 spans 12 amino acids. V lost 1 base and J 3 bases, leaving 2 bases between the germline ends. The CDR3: CASSVYGNTIYF. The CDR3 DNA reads TGTGCCAGCAGCGTATATGGAAACACCATATATTTT.

DNA for the CDR3: TGTGCCAGCAATCCCTCGGACCAAAGGCAAGCTTTCTTT. This encodes CASNPSDQRQAFF. The chain has TRBV7-3 and TRBJ1-1; D remains ambiguous. The V gene lost 7 bases and the J gene lost 9 bases, with 18 bases spanning the gap. Germline V CDR1 and CDR2: SGHTA, FQGTGA. The CDR3 has 13 amino acids.

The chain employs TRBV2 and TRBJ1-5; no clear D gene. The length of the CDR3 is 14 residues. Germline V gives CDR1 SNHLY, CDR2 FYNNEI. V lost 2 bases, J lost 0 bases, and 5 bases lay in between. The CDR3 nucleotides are TGTGCCAGCAGTGAACGGATTAGCAATCAGCCCCAGCATTTT. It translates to CASSERISNQPQHF.

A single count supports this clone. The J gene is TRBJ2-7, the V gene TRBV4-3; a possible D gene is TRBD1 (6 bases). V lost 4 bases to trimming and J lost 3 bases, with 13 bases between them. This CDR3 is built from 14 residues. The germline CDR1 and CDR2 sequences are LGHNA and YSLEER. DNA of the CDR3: TGCGCCAGCAGCCGGGACAACGAAAACTACGAGCAGTACTTC. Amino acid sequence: CASSRDNENYEQYF.

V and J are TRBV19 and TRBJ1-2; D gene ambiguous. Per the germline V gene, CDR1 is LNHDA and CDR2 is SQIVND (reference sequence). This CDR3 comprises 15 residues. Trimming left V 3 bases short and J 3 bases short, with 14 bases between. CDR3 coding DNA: TGTGCCAGTAGTATCCGGGAACAGCGAGACTATGGCTACACCTTC. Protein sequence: CASSIREQRDYGYTF.

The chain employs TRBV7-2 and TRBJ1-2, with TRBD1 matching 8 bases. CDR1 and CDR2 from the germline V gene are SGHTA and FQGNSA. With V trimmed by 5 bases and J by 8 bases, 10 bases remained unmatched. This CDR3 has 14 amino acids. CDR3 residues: CASSRTGYSVGYTF. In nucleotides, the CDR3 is TGTGCCAGCAGCCGGACAGGGTATTCCGTGGGCTACACCTTC. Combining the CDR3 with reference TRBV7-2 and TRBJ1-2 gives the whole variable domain GAGVSQSPSNKVTEKGKDVELRCDPISGHTALYWYRQSLGQGLEFLIYFQGNSAPDKSGLPSDRFSAERTGGSVSTLTIQRTQQEDSAVYLCASSRTGYSVGYTFGSGTRLTVV.

The chain's CDR3 is CASSLILYEQYF. CDR3 bases: TGTGCCAGCAGCTTAATCCTATACGAGCAGTACTTC. The chain joins TRBV11-1 to TRBJ2-7; no clear D. The germline V gene has CDR1 SGHAT and CDR2 FQDESV (reference sequence). Trimming removed 2 bases from V and 4 bases from J, with 6 bases in between. CDR3 length: 12 amino acids.

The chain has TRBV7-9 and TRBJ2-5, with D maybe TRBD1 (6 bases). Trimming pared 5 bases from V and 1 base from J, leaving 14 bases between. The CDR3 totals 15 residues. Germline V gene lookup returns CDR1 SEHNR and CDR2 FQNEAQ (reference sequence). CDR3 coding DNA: TGTGCCAGCAGCCGTCTACAGGGCGGCCAAGAGACCCAGTACTTC. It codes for CASSRLQGGQETQYF. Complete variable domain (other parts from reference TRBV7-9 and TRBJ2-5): DTGVSQNPRHKITKRGQNVTFRCDPISEHNRLYWYRQTLGQGPEFLTYFQNEAQLEKSRLLSDRFSAERPKGSFSTLEIQRTEQGDSAMYLCASSRLQGGQETQYFGPGTRLLVL.

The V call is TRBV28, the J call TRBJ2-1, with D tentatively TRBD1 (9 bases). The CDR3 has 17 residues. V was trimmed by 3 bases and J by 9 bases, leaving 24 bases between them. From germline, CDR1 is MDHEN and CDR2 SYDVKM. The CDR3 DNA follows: TGTGCCAGCAGTTTCCCGGGGGGGGACAGGGTCTTCGGTGAGCAGTTCTTC. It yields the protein CASSFPGGDRVFGEQFF.

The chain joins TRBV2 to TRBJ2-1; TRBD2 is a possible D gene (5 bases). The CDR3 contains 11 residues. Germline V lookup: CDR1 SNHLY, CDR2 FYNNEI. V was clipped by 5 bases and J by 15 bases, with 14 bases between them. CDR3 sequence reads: CASSYLVEGFF. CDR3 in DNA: TGTGCCAGCAGTTACTTAGTCGAGGGGTTCTTC. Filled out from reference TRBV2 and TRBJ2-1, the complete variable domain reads EPEVTQTPSHQVTQMGQEVILRCVPISNHLYFYWYRQILGQKVEFLVSFYNNEISEKSEIFDDQFSVERPDGSNFTLKIRSTKLEDSAMYFCASSYLVEGFFGPGTRLTVL.

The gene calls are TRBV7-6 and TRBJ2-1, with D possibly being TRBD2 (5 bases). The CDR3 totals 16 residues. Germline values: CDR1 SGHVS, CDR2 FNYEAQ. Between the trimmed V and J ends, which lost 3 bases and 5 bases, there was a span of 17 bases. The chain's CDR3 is CASSLGLNREDNEQFF. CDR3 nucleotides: TGTGCCAGCAGCTTGGGCCTAAACCGGGAAGACAATGAGCAGTTCTTC.

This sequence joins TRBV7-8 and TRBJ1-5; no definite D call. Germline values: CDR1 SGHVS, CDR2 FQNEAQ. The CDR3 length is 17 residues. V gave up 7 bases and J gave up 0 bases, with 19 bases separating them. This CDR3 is CASNPTTVHYSNQPQHF. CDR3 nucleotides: TGTGCCAGCAACCCTACTACAGTCCATTATAGCAATCAGCCCCAGCATTTT.

As DNA, the CDR3 is TGTGCCAGCAGCCAAGATGGGGATAGGGGACTAGCGGGAACTAGCGCATACAATGAGCAGTTCTTC. Amino acid sequence: CASSQDGDRGLAGTSAYNEQFF. The rearrangement uses TRBV4-2 and TRBJ2-1; TRBD2 matches 13 bases. CDR1 and CDR2 (germline): LGHNA, YNFKEQ. This CDR3 contains 22 residues. V was clipped by 0 bases and J by 4 bases; unmatched bases: 18.

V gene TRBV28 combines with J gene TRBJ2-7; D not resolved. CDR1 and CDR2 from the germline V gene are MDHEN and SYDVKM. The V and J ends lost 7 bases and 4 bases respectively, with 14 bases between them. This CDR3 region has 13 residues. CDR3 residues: CASTKPQLYEQYF. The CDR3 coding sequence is TGTGCCAGCACCAAACCCCAGCTTTACGAGCAGTACTTC.

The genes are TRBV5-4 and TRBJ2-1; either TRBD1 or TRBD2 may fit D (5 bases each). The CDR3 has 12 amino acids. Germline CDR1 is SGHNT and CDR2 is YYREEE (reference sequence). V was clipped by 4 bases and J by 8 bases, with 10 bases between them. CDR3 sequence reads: CASSRDGDEQFF. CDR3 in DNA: TGTGCCAGCAGCCGGGACGGCGATGAGCAGTTCTTC.

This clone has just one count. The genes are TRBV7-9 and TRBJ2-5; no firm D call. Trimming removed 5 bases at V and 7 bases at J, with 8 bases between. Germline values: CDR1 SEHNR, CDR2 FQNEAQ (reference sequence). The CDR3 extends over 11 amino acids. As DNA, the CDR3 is TGTGCCAGCAGCCCCCCGGGGACCCAGTACTTC. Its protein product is CASSPPGTQYF.